A single sample is the source of the 10 T cell receptor beta chains below, sequenced in a study of naive and memory T cell subsets. Treatment here: skin biopsy from PPD injection site in Mantoux-positive individual. The library had UMIs added by 3' ligation of an oligonucleotide to TCR cDNA. Ligated cDNA underwent four rounds of PCR with nested alpha and beta constant region primers and SP2. TCRdb reprocessed the UMI-ligation and nested PCR reads via MiXCR and lists one record per CDR3 protein. The data contain 20,000 to 25,000 distinct CDR3 sequences, approximately 5.7% of them singletons. Sequenced here: skin, sampled from a tuberculin skin test site. The receptors were gathered from an adult in good health.

Only a few counts were recorded for this clonotype. The chain employs TRBV23-1 and TRBJ1-6; D unclear. TRBV23-1 carries the ORF label, with uncertain function. The CDR3 covers 15 residues. Deletions cut 6 bases from V and 2 bases from J, with 11 bases between. The CDR3 nucleotides are TGCGCCAGCAGGAGGATCTTACCCTATAATTCACCCCTCCACTTT. Protein: CASRRILPYNSPLHF.

This clonotype occurred a few times. V gene TRBV7-2 combines with J gene TRBJ1-1; D call uncertain. This CDR3 region has 16 residues. Germline V lookup: CDR1 SGHTA, CDR2 FQGNSA. The V and J ends lost 5 bases and 0 bases respectively, with 16 bases between them. The chain's CDR3 is CASSDHFTRMNTEAFF. The CDR3 nucleotides read TGTGCCAGCAGCGACCACTTTACACGAATGAACACTGAAGCTTTCTTT.

The chain recombines TRBV7-2 with TRBJ2-6, with D perhaps matching TRBD1 or TRBD2 (7 bases each). The CDR3 is 16 amino acids. V lost 6 bases, J lost 1 base, and 13 bases lay in between. Germline V gene lookup returns CDR1 SGHTA and CDR2 FQGNSA. In nucleotides, the CDR3 is TGTGCCAGCAGTGGGGAGGGGGCGTCTGGGGCCAACGTCCTGACTTTC. Its protein is CASSGEGASGANVLTF.

This clonotype was observed at least ten times. The rearrangement joins TRBV30 to TRBJ2-7, with 9 nucleotides matching TRBD1. The ends lost 0 bases at V and 4 bases at J; junction bases unmatched: 7. From germline, CDR1 is GTSNPN and CDR2 SVGIG (reference sequence). This CDR3 contains 15 residues. The CDR3 DNA sequence: TGTGCCTGGAGTGTATGGGGGACAGGGAGATACGAGCAGTACTTC. Protein: CAWSVWGTGRYEQYF.

This clonotype was seen repeatedly, ten times or more. The chain is built from TRBV7-3 and TRBJ1-2; 9 bases agree with TRBD1. V dropped 3 bases and J dropped 4; count of bases not matched to a gene: 3. Germline CDR1 is SGHTA and CDR2 is FQGTGA. The CDR3 is 14 amino acids. The CDR3 loop reads CASSFDRGSYGYTF. The CDR3 DNA reads as TGTGCCAGCAGCTTCGACAGGGGGAGCTATGGCTACACCTTC.

This clonotype was found many times. The genes are TRBV4-3 and TRBJ2-1; the D is unclear. This CDR3 is 15 amino acids long. V was clipped by 0 bases and J by 0 bases, with 6 bases between them. The germline CDR1 and CDR2 sequences are LGHNA and YSLEER. The CDR3 DNA reads as TGCGCCAGCAGCCAAGACCTGCTCTCCTACAATGAGCAGTTCTTC. Its translation: CASSQDLLSYNEQFF.

The rearrangement uses TRBV12-3 or TRBV12-4 and TRBJ2-4, with TRBD2 as a possible D gene (5 bases). Trimming shortened V by 1 base and J by 8 bases, and 21 bases separated the two germline ends. CDR3 size: 17 residues. The CDR3 reads CASSLGGGRGETDIQYF. In DNA form, the CDR3 reads TGTGCCAGCAGTTTAGGCGGTGGTCGGGGAGAGACGGACATTCAGTACTTC.

This clonotype has ten or more counts. The rearrangement joins TRBV5-1 to TRBJ2-3; 9 positions agree with TRBD2. CDR1 SGHRS and CDR2 YFSETQ come from the germline V gene. This CDR3 has 17 residues. J gave up 0 bases and V 0 bases, and 5 bases lay outside the gene matches. CDR3 sequence (DNA): TGCGCCAGCAGCTTGGGGCCTACTAGCGGGAGCACAGATACGCAGTATTTT. It is translated as CASSLGPTSGSTDTQYF.

This clonotype showed up many times. This chain connects TRBV29-1 to TRBJ1-2; D remains ambiguous. Trimming took 5 bases from V and 2 from J, leaving 9 bases between them. The CDR3 spans 12 residues. Germline CDR1 and CDR2: SQVTM and ANQGSEA. The CDR3 region is CSVRFENYGYTF. Here the CDR3 DNA reads TGCAGCGTTCGATTTGAGAACTATGGCTACACCTTC.

In this sample, this clonotype turned up many times. The chain has TRBV7-9 and TRBJ2-1; D may be TRBD2 (6 bases). This CDR3 contains 14 residues. The V and J ends lost 5 bases and 7 bases respectively, with 15 bases between them. CDR1 is SEHNR and CDR2 is FQNEAQ in the germline V gene (reference sequence). CDR3 sequence reads: CASSPRLVLNEQFF. CDR3 nucleotides: TGTGCCAGCAGCCCCCGACTAGTATTGAATGAGCAGTTCTTC. The complete variable domain, with remaining parts taken from reference TRBV7-9 and TRBJ2-1, reads DTGVSQNPRHKITKRGQNVTFRCDPISEHNRLYWYRQTLGQGPEFLTYFQNEAQLEKSRLLSDRFSAERPKGSFSTLEIQRTEQGDSAMYLCASSPRLVLNEQFFGPGTRLTVL.